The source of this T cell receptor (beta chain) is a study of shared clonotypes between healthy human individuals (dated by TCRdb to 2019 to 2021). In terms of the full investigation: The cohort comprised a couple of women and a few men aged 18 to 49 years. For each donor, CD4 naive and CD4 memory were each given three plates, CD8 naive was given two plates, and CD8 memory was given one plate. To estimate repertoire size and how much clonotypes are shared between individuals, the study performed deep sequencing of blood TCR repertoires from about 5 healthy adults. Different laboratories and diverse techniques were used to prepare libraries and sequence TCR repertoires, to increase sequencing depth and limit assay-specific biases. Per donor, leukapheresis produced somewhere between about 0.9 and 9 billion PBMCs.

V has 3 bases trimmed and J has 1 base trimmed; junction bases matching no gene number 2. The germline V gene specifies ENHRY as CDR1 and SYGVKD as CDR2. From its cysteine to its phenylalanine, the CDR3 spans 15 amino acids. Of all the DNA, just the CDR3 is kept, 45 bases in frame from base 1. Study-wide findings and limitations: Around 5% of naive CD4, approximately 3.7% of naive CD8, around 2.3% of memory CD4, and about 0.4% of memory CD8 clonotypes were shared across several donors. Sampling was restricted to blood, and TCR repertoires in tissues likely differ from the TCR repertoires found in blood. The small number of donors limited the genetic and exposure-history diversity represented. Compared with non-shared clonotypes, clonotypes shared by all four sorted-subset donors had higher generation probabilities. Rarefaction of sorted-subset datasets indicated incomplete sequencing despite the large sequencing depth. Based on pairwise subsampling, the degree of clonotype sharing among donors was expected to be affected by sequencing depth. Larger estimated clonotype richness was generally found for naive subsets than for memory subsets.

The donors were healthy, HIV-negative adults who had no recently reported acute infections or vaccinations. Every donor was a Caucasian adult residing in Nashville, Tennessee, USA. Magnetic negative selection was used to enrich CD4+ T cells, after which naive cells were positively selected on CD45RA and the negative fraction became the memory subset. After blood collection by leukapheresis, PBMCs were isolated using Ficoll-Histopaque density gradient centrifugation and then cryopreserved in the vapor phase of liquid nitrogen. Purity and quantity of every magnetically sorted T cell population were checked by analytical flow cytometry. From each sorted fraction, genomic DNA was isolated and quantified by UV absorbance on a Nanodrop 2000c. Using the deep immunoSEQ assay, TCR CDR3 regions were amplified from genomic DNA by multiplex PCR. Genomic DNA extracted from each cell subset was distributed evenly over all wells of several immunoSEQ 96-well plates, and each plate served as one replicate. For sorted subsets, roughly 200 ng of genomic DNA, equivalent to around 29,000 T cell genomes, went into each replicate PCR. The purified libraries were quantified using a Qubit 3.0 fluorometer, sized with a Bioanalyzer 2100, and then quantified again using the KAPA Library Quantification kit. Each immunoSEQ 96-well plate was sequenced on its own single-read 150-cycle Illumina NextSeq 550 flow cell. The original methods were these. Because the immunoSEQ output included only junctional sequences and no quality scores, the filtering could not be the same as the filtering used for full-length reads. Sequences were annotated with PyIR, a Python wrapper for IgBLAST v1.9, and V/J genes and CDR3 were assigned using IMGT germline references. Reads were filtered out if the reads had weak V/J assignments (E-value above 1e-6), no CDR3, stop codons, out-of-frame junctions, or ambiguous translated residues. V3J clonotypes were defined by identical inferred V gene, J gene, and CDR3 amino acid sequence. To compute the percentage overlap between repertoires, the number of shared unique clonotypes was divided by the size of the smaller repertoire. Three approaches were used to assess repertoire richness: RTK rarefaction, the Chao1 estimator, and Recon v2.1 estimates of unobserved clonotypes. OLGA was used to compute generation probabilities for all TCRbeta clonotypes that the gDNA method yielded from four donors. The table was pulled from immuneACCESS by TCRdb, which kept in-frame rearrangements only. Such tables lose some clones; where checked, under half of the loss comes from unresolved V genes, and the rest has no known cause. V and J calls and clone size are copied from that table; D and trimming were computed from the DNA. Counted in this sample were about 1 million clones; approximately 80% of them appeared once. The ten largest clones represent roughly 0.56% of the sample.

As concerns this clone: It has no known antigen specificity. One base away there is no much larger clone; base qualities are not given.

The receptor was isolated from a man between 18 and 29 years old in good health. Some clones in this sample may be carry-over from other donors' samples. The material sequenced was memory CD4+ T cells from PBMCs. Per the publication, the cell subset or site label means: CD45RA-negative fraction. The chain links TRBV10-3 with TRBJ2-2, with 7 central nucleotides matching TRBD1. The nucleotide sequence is TGTGCCATCAGTGACTGGACAGGGAACACCGGGGAGCTGTTTTTT. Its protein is CAISDWTGNTGELFF.